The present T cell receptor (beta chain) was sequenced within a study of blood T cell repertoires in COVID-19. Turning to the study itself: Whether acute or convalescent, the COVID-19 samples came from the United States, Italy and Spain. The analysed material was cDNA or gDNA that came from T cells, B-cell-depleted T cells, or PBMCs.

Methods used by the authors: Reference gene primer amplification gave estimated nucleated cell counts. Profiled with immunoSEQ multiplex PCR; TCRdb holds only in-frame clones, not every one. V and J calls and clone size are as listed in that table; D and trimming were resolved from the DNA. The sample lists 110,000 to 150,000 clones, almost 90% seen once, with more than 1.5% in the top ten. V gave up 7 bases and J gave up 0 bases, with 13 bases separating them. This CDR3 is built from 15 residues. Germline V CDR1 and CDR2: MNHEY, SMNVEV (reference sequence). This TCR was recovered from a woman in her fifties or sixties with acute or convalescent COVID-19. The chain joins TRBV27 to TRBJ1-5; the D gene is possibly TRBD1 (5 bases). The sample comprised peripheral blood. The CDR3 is CASKSGGHSNQPQHF. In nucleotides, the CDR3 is TGTGCCAGCAAGTCGGGCGGACATAGCAATCAGCCCCAGCATTTT.